This T cell receptor (beta chain) appears in the sequencing data of a study of tissue T cells after allogeneic stem cell transplantation (dated by TCRdb to about 2022). Concerning the study at large: For tissues with multiple samples, a pathologist reviewed H&E sections and gave sequencing priority to samples with histologically apparent lymphocytes. Using research autopsies of patients with and without GVHD, plus mouse models of GVHD, the study profiled TCR beta repertoires across many tissues. The human arm was a prospective observational study without blinding or randomization.

Concerning this clone itself: Its antigen is unknown. Base-call qualities are not available, and no considerably larger clone is one nucleotide away.

The time point label for this specimen denotes: human tissue collected at research (rapid) autopsy. Three non-HCT comparator patients with other cancers, having at least five GI tract samples and no known GI disease at death, were selected retrospectively. Autopsy tissues, which were obtained after a median post-mortem interval of approximately 9.8 hours, included GI sites from esophagus to rectum, liver, skin and lymphoid organs including spleen. Each autopsy specimen was bisected, with one portion flash-frozen in liquid nitrogen and the remainder formalin-fixed, and the outer muscle layers of GI specimens were removed. To extract genomic DNA from frozen tissues, either the Mag-Bind Blood & Tissue DNA HDQ 96 Kit on a Chemagic 360 or the DNeasy Blood & Tissue Kit was used. Because of concern about red blood cell contamination, the extracted DNA went through further purification with the Genomic DNA Clean & Concentrator-25 kit.

In the germline V gene, CDR1 corresponds to SGHRS and CDR2 to YFSETQ. Here V drops 4 bases and J drops 2 bases, and the junction holds 4 bases not matched to any gene. The CDR3 runs 14 residues from the cysteine to the phenylalanine. Just CDR3 DNA is preserved here, 42 bases in frame from base 1. The library was generated by the immunoSEQ multiplex PCR assay. TCRbeta CDR3 sequencing was performed at survey depth by Adaptive Biotechnologies, and CDR3 sequences, V/J genes, productive frequency and template counts were reported. TCR beta CDR3 regions were amplified from genomic DNA instead of RNA. The study's own analysis went as follows. Pairwise repertoire overlap between tissues was quantified with Jensen-Shannon divergence, where 1 means complete divergence and 0 identical. Tissues were clustered by single-linkage agglomerative hierarchical clustering of pairwise JSD values and displayed as dendrograms. GLIPH2 was applied to all patient samples using simulation_depth 1000, kmer_min_depth 3, and cdr3_length_cutoff 8, and only groups with more than two unique CDR3s were retained. A standardized tissue-overlap score was calculated by extrapolating Jaccard GLIPH-group overlap across patients to a standard repertoire size of 1000 clones. Associations of diversity with clinical or experimental variables used linear mixed-effect models with tissue fixed effects and individual random effects. TCRdb stores this immuneACCESS table with in-frame sequences only. Part of the clones is absent; in the studies checked, under half of the shortfall reflects unresolved V genes, and no reason is known for the rest. V and J calls and clone size are given by that table; D and trimming were obtained from the DNA. This sample gives 5,000 to 6,500 clones in total; roughly 69% of them show up just once. The ten top clones hold around 25% of the sample.

The investigation overall reported the following: In both patients and mice, only a limited portion of the TCR repertoire detected in tissues was captured by blood and spleen T cells. Blood samples were not available from the non-GVHD comparator patients. Within patients, how anatomically similar tissues were was a major factor shaping TCR repertoire composition, regardless of disease or transplant status. Which tissue TCRs were alloreactive or antigen-specific was not determined in the study, and some of the clones might have been host cells that persisted. Only a few T cell clones appeared in more than one patient, yet motif-based clustering showed tissue-specific repertoire signatures that were shared between patients. Sampling depth was acknowledged as a limitation, and the patient cohort was both small and clinically heterogeneous.

Sequenced here: tissue from the stomach, sampled at autopsy. Here the chain combines TRBV5-1 and TRBJ2-7; 9 nucleotides in the junction match TRBD1. This clonotype was sampled from a woman aged 18 to 50 with breast cancer. DNA sequence: TGCGCCAGCAGCCCCCGGGACAGGGCCTACGAGCAGTACTTC. This translates into CASSPRDRAYEQYF.